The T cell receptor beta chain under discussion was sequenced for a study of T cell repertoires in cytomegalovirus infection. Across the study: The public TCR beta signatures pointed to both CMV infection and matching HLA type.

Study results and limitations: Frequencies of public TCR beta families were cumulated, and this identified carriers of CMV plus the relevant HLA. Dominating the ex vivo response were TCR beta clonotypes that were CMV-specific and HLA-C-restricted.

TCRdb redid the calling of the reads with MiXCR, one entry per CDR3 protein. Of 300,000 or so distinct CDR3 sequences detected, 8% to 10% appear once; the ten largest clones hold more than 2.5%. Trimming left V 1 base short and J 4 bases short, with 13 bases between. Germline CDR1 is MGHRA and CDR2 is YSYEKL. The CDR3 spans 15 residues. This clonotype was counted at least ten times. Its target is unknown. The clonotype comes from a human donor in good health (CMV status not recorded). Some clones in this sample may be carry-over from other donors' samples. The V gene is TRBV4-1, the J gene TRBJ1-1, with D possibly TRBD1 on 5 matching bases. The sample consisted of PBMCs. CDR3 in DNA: TGCGCCAGCAGCCAAGCCTGGGGGGGTCCCACTGAAGCTTTCTTT. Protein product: CASSQAWGGPTEAFF.